Listed below are T cell receptor beta chains from one sample, sequenced in a study of T cells in localized non-small cell lung cancer. Clones were sequenced by immunoSEQ multiplex PCR, and TCRdb holds only the in-frame ones, with some missing. The table shows about 82,000 clones, with around 82% occurring only once. Sequenced material: PBMCs, taken before any cancer treatment. These receptors were taken from a man between 40 and 69 years old with stage II squamous cell lung carcinoma. Both conserved end residues are part of each CDR3. Fields, in order: D gene, J gene, clone size, V gene, CDR3 DNA, CDR3 protein. The D gene is left open where the match is weak. The size of a clone is reported for some rows only, either as once, few or many, or as a class for expanded clones.

d_gene: NA; j_gene: TRBJ1-6; abundance: NA; v_gene: TRBV5-5; CDR3nt: TGTGCCAGCAGCTTGGTTGCGACGGAACATAATTCACCCCTCCACTTT; CDR3aa: CASSLVATEHNSPLHF
d_gene: NA; j_gene: TRBJ1-2; abundance: once; v_gene: TRBV7-2; CDR3nt: TGTGCCAGCAGCTTCGCGACGGGCTCAAACTATGGCTACACCTTC; CDR3aa: CASSFATGSNYGYTF
d_gene: TRBD2; j_gene: TRBJ2-7; abundance: NA; v_gene: TRBV15; CDR3nt: TGTGCCACCAGCGTACGACTAGCGGACGAGCAGTACTTC; CDR3aa: CATSVRLADEQYF
d_gene: TRBD1; j_gene: TRBJ1-2; abundance: NA; v_gene: TRBV7-2; CDR3nt: TGTGCCAGCAGCGGCCGGGACAGGGTCTATGGCTACACCTTC; CDR3aa: CASSGRDRVYGYTF
d_gene: TRBD1; j_gene: TRBJ2-7; abundance: few; v_gene: TRBV30; CDR3nt: TGTGCCTACGTCTCCGGGACAGGAGACTACGAGCAGTACTTC; CDR3aa: CAYVSGTGDYEQYF
d_gene: NA; j_gene: TRBJ1-3; abundance: NA; v_gene: TRBV5-6; CDR3nt: TGTGCCAGCAGGAAGCGCCCGGGGGGCGCCATATATTTT; CDR3aa: CASRKRPGGAIYF
d_gene: NA; j_gene: TRBJ1-1; abundance: NA; v_gene: TRBV7-2; CDR3nt: TGTGCCAGCAGCTTCACGCTAGGACGTAGCAAAAATGGCACTGAAGCTTTCTTT; CDR3aa: CASSFTLGRSKNGTEAFF
d_gene: TRBD1; j_gene: TRBJ1-2; abundance: NA; v_gene: TRBV28; CDR3nt: TGTGCCAGCAAGCCCGCTATCGGACAGGGGGCTTATGGCTACACCTTC; CDR3aa: CASKPAIGQGAYGYTF
d_gene: TRBD1; j_gene: TRBJ1-6; abundance: once; v_gene: TRBV19; CDR3nt: TGTGCCAGTAAACCCGGACAGGGCATCTATTCACCCCTCCACTTT; CDR3aa: CASKPGQGIYSPLHF
d_gene: NA; j_gene: TRBJ1-5; abundance: once; v_gene: TRBV4-3; CDR3nt: TGCGCCGCTTCACAGGGATCAGTAGGGAATCAGCCCCAGCATTTT; CDR3aa: CAASQGSVGNQPQHF
d_gene: NA; j_gene: TRBJ1-1; abundance: NA; v_gene: TRBV28; CDR3nt: TGTGCCAGCAGTTCCGCAGTGGGTTACAGGACGAACACTGAAGCTTTCTTT; CDR3aa: CASSSAVGYRTNTEAFF
d_gene: NA; j_gene: TRBJ2-5; abundance: once; v_gene: TRBV4-2; CDR3nt: TGTGCCAGCAGCCAAGAAGGGAGAGAGACCCAGTACTTC; CDR3aa: CASSQEGRETQYF
d_gene: NA; j_gene: TRBJ2-2; abundance: NA; v_gene: TRBV7-2; CDR3nt: TGTGCCAGCAGCTTAGCGCTAGGGGTGGAGACCGGGGAGCTGTTTTTT; CDR3aa: CASSLALGVETGELFF
d_gene: NA; j_gene: TRBJ2-2; abundance: NA; v_gene: TRBV27; CDR3nt: TGTGCCAGCAGCTCTTTATCTTGGGGCGGTAACACCGGGGAGCTGTTTTTT; CDR3aa: CASSSLSWGGNTGELFF
d_gene: NA; j_gene: TRBJ2-7; abundance: NA; v_gene: TRBV10-3; CDR3nt: TGTGCCATCACCCCGACAGTTCTTGGGGTATACGAGCAGTACTTC; CDR3aa: CAITPTVLGVYEQYF